Following are 20 T cell receptor beta chains from one sample sequenced in a study of shared clonotypes between healthy human individuals. Some clones are missing from TCRdb's copy, which holds only in-frame ones; the method was immunoSEQ multiplex PCR. The repertoire holds about 1 million clones, with roughly 70% as singletons. The sample consisted of memory CD4+ T cells sorted from blood. Subset in this sample: CD45RA-negative fraction. These receptors all come from a young man in good health.

The chain combines TRBV5-1 with TRBJ2-7; the D call may be TRBD1 or TRBD2 (5 bases each). The CDR3 covers 16 residues. V dropped 2 bases and J dropped 0 bases, with 15 bases sitting between them. Per the germline V gene, CDR1 is SGHRS and CDR2 is YFSETQ. The CDR3 coding sequence is TGCGCCAGCAGCTTAGGGCCTCGAGGGGCCTCCTACGAGCAGTACTTC. Protein: CASSLGPRGASYEQYF.

The rearrangement uses TRBV7-9 and TRBJ2-3; perhaps D is TRBD1 or TRBD2 (6 bases each). The germline gives CDR1 SEHNR, CDR2 FQNEAQ (reference sequence). Trimming removed 3 bases at V and 1 base at J, with 11 bases between. This CDR3 has 15 residues. CDR3 residues: CASSFKRGGTDTQYF. For the CDR3, the DNA is TGTGCCAGCAGCTTTAAAAGGGGGGGCACAGATACGCAGTATTTT.

The chain joins TRBV28 to TRBJ1-1; D is undetermined. CDR3 length: 15 residues. Trimming took off 6 bases at V and 0 bases at J, with 14 bases between the two ends. Germline values: CDR1 MDHEN, CDR2 SYDVKM. This CDR3 is CASSLGGSMNTEAFF. CDR3 DNA sequence: TGTGCCAGCAGCCTTGGCGGCAGTATGAACACTGAAGCTTTCTTT. The variable domain in full, completed from reference TRBV28 and TRBJ1-1, reads DVKVTQSSRYLVKRTGEKVFLECVQDMDHENMFWYRQDPGLGLRLIYFSYDVKMKEKGDIPEGYSVSREKKERFSLILESASTNQTSMYLCASSLGGSMNTEAFFGQGTRLTVV.

The V gene is TRBV5-1, the J gene TRBJ1-6; D may be TRBD1 (6 bases). In germline, CDR1 is SGHRS, CDR2 YFSETQ. Trimming took 4 bases from V and 4 from J, leaving 18 bases between them. CDR3 size: 17 residues. The CDR3 DNA follows: TGCGCCAGCAGCCCCGAGACAGGCTCCCCGTATAATTCACCCCTCCACTTT. Translating it yields CASSPETGSPYNSPLHF. Supplemented by reference TRBV5-1 and TRBJ1-6, the full variable domain reads KAGVTQTPRYLIKTRGQQVTLSCSPISGHRSVSWYQQTPGQGLQFLFEYFSETQRNKGNFPGRFSGRQFSNSRSEMNVSTLELGDSALYLCASSPETGSPYNSPLHFGNGTRLTVT.

CDR3 coding DNA: TGTGCCAGCAGTGAGCTCGGTAAAGGGACGAACACTGAAGCTTTCTTT. Protein product: CASSELGKGTNTEAFF. J is TRBJ1-1 and V is TRBV25-1; TRBD1 is a possible D gene (5 bases). Trimming took 3 bases from V and 1 from J, leaving 15 bases between them. The germline CDR1 and CDR2 sequences are MGHDK and SYGVNS. This CDR3 has 16 amino acids.

The V and J genes are TRBV6-8 and TRBJ2-1; D might be TRBD2 (5 bases). Germline V CDR1 and CDR2: MNHGY, SAAAGT. The CDR3 contains 16 residues. V was pared by 2 bases and J by 4 bases, with 15 bases between. The CDR3 coding sequence is TGTGCCAGCAGTTACGGCCCTAGCTCGATATACAATGAGCAGTTCTTC. It specifies CASSYGPSSIYNEQFF.

This chain links TRBV7-2 with TRBJ2-7; 9 nucleotides match TRBD1. The CDR3 spans 14 residues. The V and J ends lost 3 bases and 5 bases, in that order; junction bases with no gene match: 5. From germline, CDR1 is SGHTA and CDR2 FQGNSA. The CDR3 nucleotides are TGTGCCAGCAGCTTCGGGACAGGGAGTGACGAGCAGTACTTC. This sequence encodes CASSFGTGSDEQYF.

This sequence joins TRBV7-2 and TRBJ1-2, with 12 bases matching TRBD1. There are 16 residues in the CDR3. J was trimmed by 5 bases and V by 0 bases; bases with no gene match: 4. The germline gives CDR1 SGHTA, CDR2 FQGNSA. The CDR3 spells CASSLARGQGAYGYTF. The CDR3 DNA reads as TGTGCCAGCAGCTTAGCGAGGGGACAGGGGGCTTATGGCTACACCTTC. Variable domain in full (rest from reference TRBV7-2 and TRBJ1-2): GAGVSQSPSNKVTEKGKDVELRCDPISGHTALYWYRQSLGQGLEFLIYFQGNSAPDKSGLPSDRFSAERTGGSVSTLTIQRTQQEDSAVYLCASSLARGQGAYGYTFGSGTRLTVV.

V is TRBV5-6 and J is TRBJ2-1, with 9 bases lining up with TRBD2. Germline lookup yields CDR1 SGHDT and CDR2 YYEEEE. The CDR3 is made up of 13 amino acids. Trimming at V came to 4 bases and at J to 15 bases, leaving 11 bases not matched to a gene. CDR3: CASSLGLATPPFF. The DNA of the CDR3 is TGTGCCAGCAGCCTCGGACTAGCGACCCCCCCGTTCTTC.

The chain recombines TRBV5-1 with TRBJ2-2; D is possibly TRBD1 (8 bases). Trimming shortened V by 6 bases and J by 0 bases, and 21 bases separated the two germline ends. In germline, CDR1 is SGHRS, CDR2 YFSETQ. This CDR3 comprises 18 residues. CDR3 sequence reads: CASTVKDRGGTNTGELFF. The CDR3 DNA reads TGCGCCAGCACCGTTAAAGACAGGGGAGGGACGAACACCGGGGAGCTGTTTTTT.

The chain couples TRBV11-2 to TRBJ2-3, with 11 bases matching TRBD1. J was trimmed by 10 bases and V by 4 bases; bases with no gene match: 7. From germline, CDR1 is SGHAT and CDR2 FQNNGV. CDR3 length: 14 residues. CDR3 region: CASSSDRGRDAQYF. The DNA for the CDR3 is TGTGCCAGCAGCTCGGACAGGGGGCGCGATGCGCAGTATTTT.

This chain joins TRBV29-1 and TRBJ2-1; D gene uncertain. Germline lookup yields CDR1 SQVTM and CDR2 ANQGSEA. This CDR3 has 12 amino acids. Trimming took 0 bases from V and 6 from J, leaving 6 bases between them. DNA of the CDR3: TGCAGCGTTGAAGATCCAGGCAATGAGCAGTTCTTC. It yields the protein CSVEDPGNEQFF.

This clone turned up a few times. The V call is TRBV18, the J call TRBJ2-5; possibly TRBD2 for D (5 bases). Germline-derived CDR1 and CDR2 are KGHSH and LQKENI. The CDR3 covers 13 residues. V gave up 2 bases and J gave up 5 bases, with 9 bases separating them. Here the CDR3 DNA reads TGTGCCAGCTCACCAGTACCGGGGGAGACCCAGTACTTC. It specifies CASSPVPGETQYF.

This chain joins TRBV16 and TRBJ2-7, with D possibly matching TRBD1 (5 bases). The CDR3 is 12 amino acids. Germline V gives CDR1 KGHSY, CDR2 FQNENV. Between the trimmed V and J ends, which lost 4 bases and 6 bases, there was a span of 10 bases. The CDR3 is CASSPGLSEQYF. CDR3 DNA: TGTGCCAGCAGCCCAGGGTTGTCCGAGCAGTACTTC.

The rearrangement joins TRBV5-1 to TRBJ1-6, with unresolved D. Germline lookup yields CDR1 SGHRS and CDR2 YFSETQ. The V end was cut by 4 bases, the J end by 6 bases, with 11 bases between. This CDR3 has 14 amino acids. The CDR3 reads CASSEGRLNSPLHF. In DNA, the CDR3 is TGCGCCAGCAGCGAGGGCAGACTTAATTCACCCCTCCACTTT.

The genes are TRBV5-4 and TRBJ1-1; possibly TRBD1 for D (5 bases). Trimming removed 0 bases at V and 6 bases at J, with 9 bases between. From germline, CDR1 is SGHNT and CDR2 YYREEE (reference sequence). The CDR3 is made up of 13 amino acids. CDR3 bases: TGTGCCAGCAGCTTGGGACAGAGATCTGAAGCTTTCTTT. It yields the protein CASSLGQRSEAFF.

The chain couples TRBV11-2 to TRBJ2-7, with D possibly TRBD2 on 6 matching bases. The ends were cut back, 5 bases at V and 3 bases at J, with 17 bases in the middle. In germline, CDR1 is SGHAT, CDR2 FQNNGV. The CDR3 covers 15 residues. The CDR3 DNA is TGTGCCAGCAGCCCCATGAAGGGGAGGAGCTACGAGCAGTACTTC. Translation: CASSPMKGRSYEQYF.

The chain couples TRBV7-2 to TRBJ1-2, with TRBD1 identical over 11 bases. V dropped 2 bases and J dropped 0; count of bases not matched to a gene: 5. The CDR3 extends over 17 amino acids. Germline CDR1 is SGHTA and CDR2 is FQGNSA. CDR3 in amino acids: CASSLNGQGASNYGYTF. The CDR3 nucleotides are TGTGCCAGCAGCTTAAACGGACAGGGGGCTTCTAACTATGGCTACACCTTC.

The chain uses TRBV7-2 and TRBJ2-5; 14 nucleotides agree with TRBD2. V was clipped by 1 base and J by 5 bases; unmatched bases: 3. CDR3 length equals 16 residues. Germline loops: CDR1 SGHTA, CDR2 FQGNSA. The CDR3 region has the DNA TGTGCCAGCAGCTTAGGACTAGCGGGAGGGAAGGAGACCCAGTACTTC. Its translation: CASSLGLAGGKETQYF.

The V gene is TRBV6-5, the J gene TRBJ2-7; no definite D call. The ends were cut back, 5 bases at V and 7 bases at J, with 9 bases in the middle. This CDR3 is 11 amino acids long. In germline, CDR1 is MNHEY, CDR2 SVGAGI. CDR3 bases: TGTGCCAGCAGTCTCCTGGGTGAGCAGTACTTC. As protein: CASSLLGEQYF.